The rows below give T cell receptor beta chains drawn from one sample of a study of blood T cell repertoires in COVID-19. This table comes from immunoSEQ multiplex PCR, and its TCRdb copy is limited to in-frame clones, with some not included. The sample lists roughly 200,000 clones, around 85% occurring once. The sequenced sample was peripheral blood. The receptors were sampled from a person between 65 and 79 years old with COVID-19, enrolled during active disease. Both conserved end residues are part of each CDR3. Fields, in order: J gene, V gene, D gene, clone size, CDR3 protein, CDR3 DNA. D genes are given only for firm matches. Clone size is given for some rows only: seen once, a few or many times, or a class if the clone is expanded.

j_call: TRBJ1-2; v_call: TRBV28; d_call: .; clone_size: .; cdr3_aa: CASSPPRGRVEGYTF; cdr3_nt: TGTGCCAGCAGCCCCCCCCGCGGCAGGGTAGAGGGCTACACCTTC
j_call: TRBJ2-1; v_call: TRBV19; d_call: TRBD2; clone_size: .; cdr3_aa: CASSGIAGGSGFF; cdr3_nt: TGTGCCAGTAGTGGTATAGCGGGAGGCTCCGGGTTCTTC
j_call: TRBJ1-6; v_call: TRBV6-6; d_call: .; clone_size: .; cdr3_aa: CASSYPDNSPLHF; cdr3_nt: TGTGCCAGCAGTTACCCGGATAATTCACCCCTCCACTTT
j_call: TRBJ2-3; v_call: TRBV18; d_call: TRBD2; clone_size: once; cdr3_aa: CASSPRTSGGLSTDTQYF; cdr3_nt: TGTGCCAGCTCACCCAGGACTAGCGGGGGCCTTAGCACAGATACGCAGTATTTT
j_call: TRBJ2-7; v_call: TRBV24-1; d_call: .; clone_size: .; cdr3_aa: CATSDPSGPLYEQYF; cdr3_nt: TGTGCCACCAGTGATCCAAGTGGGCCGCTCTACGAGCAGTACTTC
j_call: TRBJ1-4; v_call: TRBV7-9; d_call: .; clone_size: .; cdr3_aa: CASSLAGSVAEKLFF; cdr3_nt: TGTGCCAGCAGCTTAGCAGGGAGTGTGGCTGAAAAACTGTTTTTT
j_call: TRBJ2-5; v_call: TRBV7-2; d_call: .; clone_size: .; cdr3_aa: CASSPLGGALQETQYF; cdr3_nt: TGTGCCAGCAGCCCCCTGGGGGGAGCGCTCCAAGAGACCCAGTACTTC
j_call: TRBJ2-3; v_call: TRBV30; d_call: .; clone_size: .; cdr3_aa: CACEGGGTDTQYF; cdr3_nt: TGTGCCTGCGAGGGGGGGGGCACAGATACGCAGTATTTT
j_call: TRBJ1-2; v_call: TRBV6-5; d_call: TRBD1; clone_size: few; cdr3_aa: CASSARTGGEYGYTF; cdr3_nt: TGTGCCAGCAGCGCAAGGACAGGGGGCGAGTATGGCTACACCTTC
j_call: TRBJ1-3; v_call: TRBV29-1; d_call: TRBD1; clone_size: .; cdr3_aa: CSGRGDRVDTIYF; cdr3_nt: TGCAGCGGCCGAGGGGACAGGGTGGACACCATATATTTT
j_call: TRBJ1-5; v_call: TRBV7-2; d_call: .; clone_size: .; cdr3_aa: CASSLVTGTPNQPQHF; cdr3_nt: TGTGCCAGCAGCTTAGTCACGGGGACTCCCAATCAGCCCCAGCATTTT
j_call: TRBJ1-5; v_call: TRBV6-5; d_call: .; clone_size: few; cdr3_aa: CASKKQVRWEPQHF; cdr3_nt: TGTGCCAGCAAGAAACAGGTCCGGTGGGAGCCCCAGCATTTT
j_call: TRBJ2-1; v_call: TRBV5-6; d_call: TRBD1; clone_size: .; cdr3_aa: CASSFGTGARNEQFF; cdr3_nt: TGTGCCAGCAGCTTCGGGACAGGGGCGAGGAATGAGCAGTTCTTC